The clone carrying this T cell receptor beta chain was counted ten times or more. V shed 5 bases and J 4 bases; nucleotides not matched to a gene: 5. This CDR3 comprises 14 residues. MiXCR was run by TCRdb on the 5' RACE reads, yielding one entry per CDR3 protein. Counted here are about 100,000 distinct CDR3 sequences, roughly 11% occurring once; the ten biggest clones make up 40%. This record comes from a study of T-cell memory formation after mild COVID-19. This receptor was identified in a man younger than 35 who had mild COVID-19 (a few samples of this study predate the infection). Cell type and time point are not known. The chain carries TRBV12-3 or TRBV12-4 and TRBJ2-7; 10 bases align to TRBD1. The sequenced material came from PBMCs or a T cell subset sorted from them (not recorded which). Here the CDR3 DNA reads TGTGCCAGCAGTCCGGGACAGGGGTTGTACGAGCAGTACTTC. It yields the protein CASSPGQGLYEQYF.